The entry that follows covers one T cell receptor beta chain sequence. RNA transcripts gave rise to amplified TCR beta CDR3 regions. TCR CDR3 regions were first amplified by RT-PCR with HTBI primers. TCRdb fed the multiplex PCR reads into MiXCR, producing one record per CDR3 protein. The sample yields roughly 380,000 distinct CDR3 sequences, around 13% seen once. This specimen comes from a study of T cells in Graves' hyperthyroidism and ophthalmopathy. From germline, CDR1 is MDHEN and CDR2 SYDVKM. The J segment lost 4 bases and the V segment lost 6 bases, leaving 10 bases of the junction unmatched. The CDR3 extends over 15 amino acids. Graves' hyperthyroidism without ophthalmopathy progression within 18 months was termed stable. Patients between 18 and 65 years old had hyperthyroidism, newly diagnosed and lasting under 2 months.

The chain recombines TRBV28 with TRBJ1-2, with TRBD1 identical over 8 bases. The sample was blood. The source of this sequence is a woman between 18 and 29 years old with Graves' hyperthyroidism. CDR3 region: CASSRRGQGIYGYTF. Here the CDR3 DNA reads TGTGCCAGCAGCCGCCGTGGACAGGGCATCTATGGCTACACCTTC.